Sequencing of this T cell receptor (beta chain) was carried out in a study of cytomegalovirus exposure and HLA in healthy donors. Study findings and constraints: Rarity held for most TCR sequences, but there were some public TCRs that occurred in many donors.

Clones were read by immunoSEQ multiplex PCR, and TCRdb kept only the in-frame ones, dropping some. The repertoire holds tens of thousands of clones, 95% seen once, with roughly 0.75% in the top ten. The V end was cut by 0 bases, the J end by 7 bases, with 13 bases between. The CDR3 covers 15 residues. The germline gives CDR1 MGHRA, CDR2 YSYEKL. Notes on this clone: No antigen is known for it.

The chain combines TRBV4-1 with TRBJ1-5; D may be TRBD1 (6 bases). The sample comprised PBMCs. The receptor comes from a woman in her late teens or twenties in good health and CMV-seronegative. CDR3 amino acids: CASSQDPTGWQPQHF. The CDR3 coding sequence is TGCGCCAGCAGCCAAGATCCGACAGGATGGCAGCCCCAGCATTTT.